This T cell receptor beta chain was sequenced in a study of PD-1 blockade in classical Hodgkin lymphoma. Germline-derived CDR1 and CDR2 are KGHSH and LQKENI. Trimming removed 2 bases from V and 0 bases from J; junction bases left unmatched: 12. The CDR3 has 18 residues. Libraries were prepared by immunoSEQ multiplex PCR; TCRdb keeps only in-frame clonotypes and omits some of them. The profile covers 40,000 or so clones, with 76% appearing a single time and 9.5% to 13% taken by the ten largest. Relapses following autologous stem cell transplantation were seen in all patients, with brentuximab vedotin exposure varying.

The sequencing here drew on peripheral blood mononuclear cells (PBMCs), taken at baseline. The clonotype originates from a human donor with classical Hodgkin lymphoma. The rearrangement joins TRBV18 to TRBJ1-2, with 7 bases identical to TRBD1. The CDR3 region is CASSPTIRTGPSNYGYTF. The CDR3 DNA is TGTGCCAGCTCACCAACTATCCGGACAGGTCCATCTAACTATGGCTACACCTTC.